The 13 T cell receptor beta chains listed next were all sequenced from one sample in a study of cytomegalovirus exposure and HLA in healthy donors. Researchers ran the PCR with 60 Vbeta and 13 Jbeta primers. The repertoire was sequenced with immunoSEQ multiplex PCR; TCRdb's copy has only in-frame clones and lacks some. The sample shows roughly 110,000 clones, around two thirds of them seen only once. Specimen: PBMCs. These receptors originate from a human donor in good health.

The chain has TRBV5-1 and TRBJ2-2; D possibly corresponds to TRBD1 (5 bases). CDR1 is SGHRS and CDR2 is YFSETQ in the germline V gene. This CDR3 spans 16 amino acids. Deletions cut 7 bases from V and 2 bases from J, with 18 bases between. CDR3 DNA sequence: TGCGCCAGCGTCACAGGCGCCGCTCCAAACACCGGGGAGCTGTTTTTT. Protein product: CASVTGAAPNTGELFF.

The genes are TRBV6-6 and TRBJ2-1, with 7 bases fitting TRBD1. Germline V gene sequence: CDR1 MNHNY, CDR2 SVGAGI (reference sequence). This CDR3 contains 15 residues. The J segment lost 5 bases and the V segment lost 2 bases, leaving 6 bases of the junction unmatched. The CDR3 sequence is CASSYQGVRNNEQFF. Here the CDR3 DNA reads TGTGCCAGCAGTTACCAGGGGGTGAGGAACAATGAGCAGTTCTTC.

The chain employs TRBV5-8 and TRBJ2-1; TRBD1 agrees at 10 bases. Germline values: CDR1 SGHTS, CDR2 YDEGEE. This CDR3 contains 14 residues. The ends lost 4 bases at V and 7 bases at J; junction bases unmatched: 5. The CDR3 reads CASSKDRGGNEQFF. The CDR3 DNA is TGTGCCAGCAGCAAGGACAGGGGGGGAAATGAGCAGTTCTTC.

Of note for this clone: Sequence at one end of the junction differs from germline and may be a read error. V gene TRBV19 combines with J gene TRBJ2-1, with 12 positions matching TRBD2. The germline V gene has CDR1 LNHDA and CDR2 SQIVND (reference sequence). The CDR3 covers 15 residues. As DNA, the CDR3 is TGTGCCAGTAGTATAGATCACGCTAGCGGGAGGGCTCCGGTCTTC. Amino acid sequence: CASSIDHASGRAPVF.

The J gene is TRBJ1-2, the V gene TRBV4-3, with D unclear. V was pared by 0 bases and J by 6 bases, with 17 bases between. Germline CDR1 LGHNA, CDR2 YSLEER. CDR3 length: 16 residues. CDR3 bases: TGCGCCAGCAGCCAAGAAAGAGGTTGGCGCAGCGATGGCTACACCTTC. Protein sequence: CASSQERGWRSDGYTF.

This sequence joins TRBV7-3 and TRBJ2-2; 11 bases line up with TRBD1. Germline trimming cut 5 bases from V and 4 bases from J; bases unmatched to any gene: 6. The CDR3 extends over 16 amino acids. Germline V gives CDR1 SGHTA, CDR2 FQGTGA. Here the CDR3 DNA reads TGTGCCAGCAGCGCGGACAGGGGGCGCGTCACCGGGGAGCTGTTTTTT. Encoded protein: CASSADRGRVTGELFF.

The rearrangement links TRBV6-4 to TRBJ2-7; D possibly corresponds to TRBD1 (5 bases). The CDR3 is 17 residues long. Germline-derived CDR1 and CDR2 are MRHNA and SNTAGT. V was pared by 0 bases and J by 2 bases, with 17 bases between. The CDR3 coding sequence is TGTGCCAGCAGTGACTCGAGTCTCCCGACAGCTACCTACGAGCAGTACTTC. This sequence encodes CASSDSSLPTATYEQYF.

This clone came up once. The chain employs TRBV6-6 and TRBJ2-5; D remains unclear. The CDR3 length is 12 residues. Germline V gene sequence: CDR1 MNHNY, CDR2 SVGAGI (reference sequence). V lost 6 bases to trimming and J lost 4 bases, with 9 bases between them. As DNA, the CDR3 is TGTGCCAGCAGGGGCGCAGGAGAGACCCAGTACTTC. Residues: CASRGAGETQYF.

Comments on this clone: This sample also contains other DNA sequences that code for the same CDR3. The V gene is TRBV5-4, the J gene TRBJ2-5; D is unresolved. Germline loops: CDR1 SGHNT, CDR2 YYREEE (reference sequence). The CDR3 runs to 13 residues. Trimming took off 0 bases at V and 5 bases at J, with 8 bases between the two ends. Here the CDR3 reads CASSLAGVETQYF. CDR3 bases: TGTGCCAGCAGCTTGGCCGGAGTGGAGACCCAGTACTTC. Full variable domain (missing parts from reference TRBV5-4 and TRBJ2-5): ETGVTQSPTHLIKTRGQQVTLRCSSQSGHNTVSWYQQALGQGPQFIFQYYREEENGRGNFPPRFSGLQFPNYSSELNVNALELDDSALYLCASSLAGVETQYFGPGTRLLVL.

V gene TRBV6-1 combines with J gene TRBJ2-1; 7 positions match TRBD1. The CDR3 runs 15 residues. Germline V lookup: CDR1 MNHNS, CDR2 SASEGT. The V and J ends lost 6 bases and 1 base, in that order; junction bases with no gene match: 6. The DNA of the CDR3 is TGTGCCAGCAGGCGACAGGGCAAGTCCTACAATGAGCAGTTCTTC. It is translated as CASRRQGKSYNEQFF.

This clone appeared a single time. The rearrangement uses TRBV19 and TRBJ2-1; D perhaps matches TRBD1 (6 bases). The V end lost 4 bases, the J end lost 5 bases, and 18 bases lay between the germline ends. Germline CDR1 is LNHDA and CDR2 is SQIVND (reference sequence). CDR3 length: 16 amino acids. For the CDR3, the DNA is TGTGCCAGTAGTAACCCATCGGGGCAGGGGAACAATGAGCAGTTCTTC. Amino acids: CASSNPSGQGNNEQFF.

V usage is TRBV7-9 and J usage is TRBJ2-6; the D gene is possibly TRBD2 (5 bases). Germline values: CDR1 SEHNR, CDR2 FQNEAQ (reference sequence). CDR3 length equals 18 residues. Trimming pared 4 bases from V and 0 bases from J, leaving 16 bases between. The CDR3 spells CASSSWTGITSGANVLTF. The CDR3 nucleotides read TGTGCCAGCAGCTCTTGGACCGGGATCACCTCTGGGGCCAACGTCCTGACTTTC. The variable domain in full, with the rest retrieved from reference TRBV7-9 and TRBJ2-6, is DTGVSQNPRHKITKRGQNVTFRCDPISEHNRLYWYRQTLGQGPEFLTYFQNEAQLEKSRLLSDRFSAERPKGSFSTLEIQRTEQGDSAMYLCASSSWTGITSGANVLTFGAGSRLTVL.

In its sample, this clone was seen a few times. The chain uses TRBV19 and TRBJ2-4; D not certain. Germline V gene lookup returns CDR1 LNHDA and CDR2 SQIVND (reference sequence). V lost 6 bases and J 0 bases, leaving 15 bases between the germline ends. The CDR3 contains 16 residues. The CDR3 region is CASSPSFGLAKNIQYF. For the CDR3, the DNA is TGTGCCAGTAGCCCAAGCTTCGGTTTAGCCAAAAACATTCAGTACTTC.